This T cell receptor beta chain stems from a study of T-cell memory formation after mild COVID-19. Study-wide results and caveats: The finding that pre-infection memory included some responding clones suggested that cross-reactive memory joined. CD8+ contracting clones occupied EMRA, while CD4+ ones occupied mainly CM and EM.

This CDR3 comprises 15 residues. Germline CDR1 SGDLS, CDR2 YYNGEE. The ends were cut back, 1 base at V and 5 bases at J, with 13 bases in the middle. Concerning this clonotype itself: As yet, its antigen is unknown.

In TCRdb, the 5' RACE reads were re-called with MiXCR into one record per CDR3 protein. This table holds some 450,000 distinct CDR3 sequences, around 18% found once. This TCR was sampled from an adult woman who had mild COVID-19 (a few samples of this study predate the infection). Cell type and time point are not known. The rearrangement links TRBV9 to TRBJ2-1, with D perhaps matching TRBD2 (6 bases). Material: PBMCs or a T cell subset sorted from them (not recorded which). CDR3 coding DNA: TGTGCCAGCAGCGTATGGGGGACTGGGAACAATGAGCAGTTCTTC. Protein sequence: CASSVWGTGNNEQFF.